The clone carrying this T cell receptor beta chain was detected only a few times. The antigen remains unidentified. These data belong to a study of chemoradiotherapy in HPV16-positive cancers. Study summary: Functional T-cell assays on a couple of HPV16-positive patients' cells defined candidate HPV-specific clones and common TCR motifs.

Findings and caveats of the study: During treatment, candidate HPV-specific clones and E7-related motifs expanded in tumor. In HPV16-positive patients, HPV-responsive T-cell expansion tracked better recurrence-free survival.

Sequencing used immunoSEQ multiplex PCR; TCRdb keeps in-frame clones, though not all of them. The sample comprises approximately 5,400 clones, 65% to 80% of which are singletons, and around 11% rests with the top ten. The CDR3 spans 14 residues. The V segment lost 5 bases and the J segment 3 bases; nucleotides outside the gene matches: 5. CDR1 MNHNS and CDR2 SASEGT come from the germline V gene. This TCR was sampled from a human donor with HPV-associated anogenital cancer. The specimen was tumor tissue, collected from a patient who underwent chemoradiotherapy. The chain has TRBV6-1 and TRBJ1-1, with 8 bases that match TRBD1. The CDR3 is CASSPTGDYTEAFF. CDR3 nucleotides: TGTGCCAGCAGTCCGACAGGGGATTACACTGAAGCTTTCTTT.